Each of the 12 T cell receptor beta chains below was sequenced from the same sample in a study of Graves' ophthalmopathy and Graves' hyperthyroidism (dated by TCRdb to 2017 to 2018). The sequencer listed for this sample is Illumina HiSeq 2000. TCR beta CDR3 regions were amplified from RNA transcripts for repertoire sequencing. The first round of RT-PCR was done with HTBI primers and the Qiagen OneStep RT-PCR kit, and was followed by a second round of multiplex PCR, then size selection and purification. TCRdb itself trimmed the public reads at Q25 with fastp, ran MiXCR and retained productive beta chains. Rows with one shared CDR3 protein collapse into an entry with the most common genes and DNA. The sample data list about 220,000 distinct CDR3 sequences, and approximately 21% of these were observed just once. Roughly 39% of the sample goes to the ten largest clones. Sample: peripheral blood. These receptors were collected from a woman aged 45 to 65 with Graves' ophthalmopathy. Donor details come from another sample of the same person, matched by shared clones.

The rearrangement uses TRBV27 and TRBJ2-7, with D perhaps matching TRBD1 (5 bases). V was shortened by 3 bases and J by 7 bases, with 16 bases between the two germline ends. There are 14 residues in the CDR3. Germline CDR1 is MNHEY and CDR2 is SMNVEV (reference sequence). CDR3 in amino acids: CASSFYDSSTEQYF. For the CDR3, the DNA is TGTGCCAGCAGTTTTTACGACAGTTCCACTGAGCAGTACTTC.

This clonotype has ten or more counts. The chain has TRBV30 and TRBJ2-5, with D maybe TRBD2 (5 bases). This CDR3 is 13 amino acids long. V was trimmed by 2 bases and J by 2 bases, leaving 9 bases between them. Germline CDR1 is GTSNPN and CDR2 is SVGIG (reference sequence). CDR3 loop: CAWSYGVQETQYF. DNA for the CDR3: TGTGCCTGGAGTTACGGGGTACAAGAGACCCAGTACTTC.

This clonotype was picked up many times. A much larger clonotype is one base distant, so this may be a read error. The chain has TRBV12-3 or TRBV12-4 and TRBJ2-5; 13 bases map to TRBD2. This CDR3 has 15 amino acids. V lost 6 bases, J lost 5 bases, and 6 bases stayed unmatched. The CDR3 sequence: CASRRTSGSWETQYF. Here the CDR3 DNA reads TGTGCCAGCAGAAGGACTAGCGGGAGCTGGGAGACCCAGTACTTC.

This clonotype was picked up many times. This sequence joins TRBV2 and TRBJ1-2, with 7 bases that match TRBD1. Germline V gives CDR1 SNHLY, CDR2 FYNNEI. V shed 8 bases, J shed 5 bases, and the junction held 11 bases outside the gene matches. The length of the CDR3 is 14 residues. The CDR3 protein is CASFEPGQTYGYTF. The DNA of the CDR3 is TGTGCCAGCTTTGAGCCGGGACAGACTTATGGCTACACCTTC.

Many counts were recorded for this clonotype. The chain uses TRBV7-9 and TRBJ1-1; TRBD1 matches at 7 bases. J lost 1 base, V lost 5 bases, and 7 bases had no gene match. From germline, CDR1 is SEHNR and CDR2 FQNEAQ (reference sequence). The CDR3 length is 15 residues. The CDR3 sequence: CASSPRTGENTEAFF. The DNA for the CDR3 is TGTGCCAGCAGCCCCCGGACAGGAGAGAACACTGAAGCTTTCTTT.

This clonotype was counted a few times. This may stem from a read error, because a much larger clone lies one nucleotide away. V is TRBV20-1 and J is TRBJ2-5; TRBD2 matches 14 bases. Germline V CDR1 and CDR2: DFQATT, SNEGSKA (reference sequence). This CDR3 comprises 16 residues. CDR3 protein: CNARKPGTSGRETQYF. DNA of the CDR3: TGCAATGCTAGAAAACCCGGGACTAGCGGGAGAGAGACCCAGTACTTC.

This clonotype appeared many times. The genes are TRBV19 and TRBJ2-7; D might be TRBD1 (6 bases). With 4 bases removed from V and 2 bases from J, the gap between germline ends came to 12 bases. The CDR3 runs 14 residues. Per germline, CDR1 LNHDA and CDR2 SQIVND (reference sequence). The CDR3 DNA reads as TGTGCCAGTAGTAGCTCGGCAGGGGCCTACGAGCAGTACTTC. Amino acid sequence: CASSSSAGAYEQYF.

The sample holds many counts of this clonotype. This chain links TRBV6-1 with TRBJ1-2; unclear D gene. V was trimmed by 6 bases and J by 6 bases, leaving 17 bases between them. Germline V lookup: CDR1 MNHNS, CDR2 SASEGT. This CDR3 spans 14 amino acids. The CDR3 sequence is CASSRSARRHGYTF. The CDR3 DNA sequence: TGTGCCAGCAGCCGTTCGGCCCGACGGCATGGCTACACCTTC.

This clonotype appeared many times. This chain links TRBV12-3 or TRBV12-4 with TRBJ1-1, with TRBD1 identical over 10 bases. The V segment lost 5 bases and the J segment 1 base; nucleotides outside the gene matches: 1. CDR3 length equals 14 residues. The CDR3, as DNA: TGTGCCAGCAGTCGGGACAGGGGGAACACTGAAGCTTTCTTT. Translated, it gives CASSRDRGNTEAFF.

This clonotype was recorded at least ten times. The V gene is TRBV5-1, the J gene TRBJ2-5, with 10 bases aligning to TRBD1. Trimming at V came to 4 bases and at J to 2 bases, leaving 8 bases not matched to a gene. The CDR3 totals 16 residues. The V gene's germline CDR1 is SGHRS and CDR2 YFSETQ. CDR3: CASSLTGGGRQETQYF. The CDR3 DNA follows: TGCGCCAGCAGCCTGACAGGGGGCGGTCGGCAAGAGACCCAGTACTTC.

This clonotype was found many times. The V gene is TRBV28, the J gene TRBJ2-5, with 10 bases that match TRBD2. Germline loops: CDR1 MDHEN, CDR2 SYDVKM. The CDR3 is 16 residues long. V was clipped by 3 bases and J by 4 bases; unmatched bases: 8. The CDR3 bases are TGTGCCAGCAGTTTGCTCGGTAGCGGGAGGCCAGAGACCCAGTACTTC. Its protein product is CASSLLGSGRPETQYF.

This clonotype appeared many times. A much larger clone lies one base from this, so it may be a read error. This sequence joins TRBV6-5 and TRBJ2-5, with D hard to call. Germline values: CDR1 MNHEY, CDR2 SVGAGI. This CDR3 is built from 13 residues. The ends were cut back, 8 bases at V and 5 bases at J, with 15 bases in the middle. The CDR3: CASGSDQGETQYF. CDR3 sequence (DNA): TGTGCCAGCGGTTCTGACCAAGGGGAGACCCAGTACTTC.